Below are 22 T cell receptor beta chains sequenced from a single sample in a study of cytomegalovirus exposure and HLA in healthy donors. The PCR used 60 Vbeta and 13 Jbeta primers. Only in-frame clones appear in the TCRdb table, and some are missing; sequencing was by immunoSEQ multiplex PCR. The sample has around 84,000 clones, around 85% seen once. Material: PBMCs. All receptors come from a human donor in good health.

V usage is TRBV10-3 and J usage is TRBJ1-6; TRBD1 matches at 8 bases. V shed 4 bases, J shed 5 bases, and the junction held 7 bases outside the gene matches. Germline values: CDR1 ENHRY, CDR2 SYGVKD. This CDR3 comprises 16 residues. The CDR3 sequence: CAISARPGGNNSPLHF. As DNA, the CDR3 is TGTGCCATCAGTGCCCGGCCAGGGGGCAATAATTCACCCCTCCACTTT.

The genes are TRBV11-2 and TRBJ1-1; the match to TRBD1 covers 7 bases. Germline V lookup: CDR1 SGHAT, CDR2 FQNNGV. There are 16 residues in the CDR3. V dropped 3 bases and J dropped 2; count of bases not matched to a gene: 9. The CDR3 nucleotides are TGTGCCAGCAGCTTTGGAAAGGGGGCGATCAACACTGAAGCTTTCTTT. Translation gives CASSFGKGAINTEAFF.

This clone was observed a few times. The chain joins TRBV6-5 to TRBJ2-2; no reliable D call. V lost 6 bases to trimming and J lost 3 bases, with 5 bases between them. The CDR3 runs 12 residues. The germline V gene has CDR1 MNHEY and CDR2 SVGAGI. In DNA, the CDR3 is TGTGCCAGCAGCTCCTACACCGGGGAGCTGTTTTTT. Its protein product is CASSSYTGELFF.

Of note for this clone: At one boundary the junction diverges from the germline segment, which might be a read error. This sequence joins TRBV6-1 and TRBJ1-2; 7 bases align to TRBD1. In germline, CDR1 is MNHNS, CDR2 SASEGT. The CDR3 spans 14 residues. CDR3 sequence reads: CASNIGQDNYGYPF. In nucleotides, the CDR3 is TGTGCCAGCAATATAGGACAGGACAACTATGGCTACCCCTTC.

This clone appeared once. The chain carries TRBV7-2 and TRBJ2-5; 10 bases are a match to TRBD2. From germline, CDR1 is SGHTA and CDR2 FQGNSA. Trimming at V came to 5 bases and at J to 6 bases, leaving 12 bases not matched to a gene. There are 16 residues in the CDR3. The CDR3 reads CASSRPSGGALKTQYF. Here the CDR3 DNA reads TGTGCCAGCAGCCGACCGAGCGGGGGGGCCCTGAAGACCCAGTACTTC. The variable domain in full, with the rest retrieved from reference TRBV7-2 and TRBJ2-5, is GAGVSQSPSNKVTEKGKDVELRCDPISGHTALYWYRQSLGQGLEFLIYFQGNSAPDKSGLPSDRFSAERTGGSVSTLTIQRTQQEDSAVYLCASSRPSGGALKTQYFGPGTRLLVL.

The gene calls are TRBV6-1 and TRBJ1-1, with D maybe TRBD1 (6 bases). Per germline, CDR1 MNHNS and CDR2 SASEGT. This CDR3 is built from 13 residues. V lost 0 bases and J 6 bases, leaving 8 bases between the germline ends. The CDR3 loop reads CASSEARQAEAFF. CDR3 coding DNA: TGTGCCAGCAGTGAAGCGAGACAGGCTGAAGCTTTCTTT.

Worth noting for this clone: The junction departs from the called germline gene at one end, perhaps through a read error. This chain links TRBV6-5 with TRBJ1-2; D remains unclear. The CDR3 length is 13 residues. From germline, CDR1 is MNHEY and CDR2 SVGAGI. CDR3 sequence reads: CASSYSPNYGYPF. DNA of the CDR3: TGTGCCAGCAGTTACAGTCCTAACTATGGCTACCCCTTC.

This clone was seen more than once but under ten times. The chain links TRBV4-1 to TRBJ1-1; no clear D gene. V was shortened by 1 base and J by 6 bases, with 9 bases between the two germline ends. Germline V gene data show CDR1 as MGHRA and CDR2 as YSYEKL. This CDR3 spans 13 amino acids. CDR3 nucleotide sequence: TGCGCCAGCAGCCAAGGAGGGAGTCCTGAAGCTTTCTTT. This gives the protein CASSQGGSPEAFF.

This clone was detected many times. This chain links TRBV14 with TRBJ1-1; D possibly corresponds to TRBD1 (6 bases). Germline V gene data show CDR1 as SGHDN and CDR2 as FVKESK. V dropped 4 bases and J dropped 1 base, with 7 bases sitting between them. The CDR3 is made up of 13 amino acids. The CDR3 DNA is TGTGCCAGCAGCCGGACAGAGAACACTGAAGCTTTCTTT. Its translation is CASSRTENTEAFF. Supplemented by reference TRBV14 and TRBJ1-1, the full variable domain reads EAGVTQFPSHSVIEKGQTVTLRCDPISGHDNLYWYRRVMGKEIKFLLHFVKESKQDESGMPNNRFLAERTGGTYSTLKVQPAELEDSGVYFCASSRTENTEAFFGQGTRLTVV.

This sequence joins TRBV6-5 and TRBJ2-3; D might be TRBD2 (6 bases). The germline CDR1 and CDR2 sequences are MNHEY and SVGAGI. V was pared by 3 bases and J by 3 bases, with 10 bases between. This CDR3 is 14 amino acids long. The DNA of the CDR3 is TGTGCCAGCAGTTATTTCGGGGGAACAGATACGCAGTATTTT. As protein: CASSYFGGTDTQYF.

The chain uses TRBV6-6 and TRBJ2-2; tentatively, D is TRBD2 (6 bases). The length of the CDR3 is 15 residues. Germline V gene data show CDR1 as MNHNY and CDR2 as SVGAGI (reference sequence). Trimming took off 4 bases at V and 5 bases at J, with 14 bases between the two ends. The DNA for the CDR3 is TGTGCCAGCAGTTTACAGGACGGGGGAACCGGGGAGCTGTTTTTT. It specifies CASSLQDGGTGELFF.

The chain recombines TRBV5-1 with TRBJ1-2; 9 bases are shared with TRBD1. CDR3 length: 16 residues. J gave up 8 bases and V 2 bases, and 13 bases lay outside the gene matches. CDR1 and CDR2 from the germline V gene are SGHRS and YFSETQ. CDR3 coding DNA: TGCGCCAGCAGCTTAGGCCACAGGGGGCTAAGGGAAGGCTACACCTTC. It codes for CASSLGHRGLREGYTF.

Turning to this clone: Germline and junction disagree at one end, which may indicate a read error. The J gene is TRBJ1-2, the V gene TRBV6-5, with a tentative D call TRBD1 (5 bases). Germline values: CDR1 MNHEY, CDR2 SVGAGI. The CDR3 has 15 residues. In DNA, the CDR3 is TGTGCCAGCAGTTACTCGGGGCAGGGATCGTGGGGCTACCCCTTC. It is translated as CASSYSGQGSWGYPF.

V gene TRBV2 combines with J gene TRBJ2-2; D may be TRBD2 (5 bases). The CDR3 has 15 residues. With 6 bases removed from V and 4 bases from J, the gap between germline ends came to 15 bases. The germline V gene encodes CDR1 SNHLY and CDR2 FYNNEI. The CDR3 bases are TGTGCCAGCAGCGGGGAGAGAGCGCCCACCGGGGAGCTGTTTTTT. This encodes CASSGERAPTGELFF.

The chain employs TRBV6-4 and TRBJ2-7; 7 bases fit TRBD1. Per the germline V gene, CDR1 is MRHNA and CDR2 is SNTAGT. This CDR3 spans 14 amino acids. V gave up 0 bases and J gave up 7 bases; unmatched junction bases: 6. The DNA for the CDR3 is TGTGCCAGCAGTGACTCGATAGGGGGCCGGGAGCAGTACTTC. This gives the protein CASSDSIGGREQYF.

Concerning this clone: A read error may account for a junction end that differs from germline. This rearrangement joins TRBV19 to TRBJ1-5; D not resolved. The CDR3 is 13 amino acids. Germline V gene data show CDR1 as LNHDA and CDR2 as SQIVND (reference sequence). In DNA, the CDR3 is TGTGCCAGTAGAGGACTAAGCAATCAGCCCCAGAATTTT. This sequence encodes CASRGLSNQPQNF.

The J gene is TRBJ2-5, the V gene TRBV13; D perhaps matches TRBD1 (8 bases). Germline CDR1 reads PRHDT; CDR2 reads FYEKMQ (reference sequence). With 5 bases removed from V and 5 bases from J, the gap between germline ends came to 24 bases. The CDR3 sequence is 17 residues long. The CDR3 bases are TGTGCCAGCAGCATACGGACAGGGCCAAGGGGGGGGGAGACCCAGTACTTC. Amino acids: CASSIRTGPRGGETQYF.

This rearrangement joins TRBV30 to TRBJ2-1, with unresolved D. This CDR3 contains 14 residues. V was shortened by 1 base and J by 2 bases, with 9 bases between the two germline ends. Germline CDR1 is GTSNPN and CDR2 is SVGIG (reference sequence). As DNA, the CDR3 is TGTGCCTGGAGTGATAGCCGGGCCTACAATGAGCAGTTCTTC. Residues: CAWSDSRAYNEQFF.

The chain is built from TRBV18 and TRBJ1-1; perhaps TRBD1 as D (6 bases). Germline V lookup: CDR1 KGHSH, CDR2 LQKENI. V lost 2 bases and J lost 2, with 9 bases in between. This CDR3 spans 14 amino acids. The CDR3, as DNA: TGTGCCAGCTCACCATCGGACAGCAACACTGAAGCTTTCTTT. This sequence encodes CASSPSDSNTEAFF.

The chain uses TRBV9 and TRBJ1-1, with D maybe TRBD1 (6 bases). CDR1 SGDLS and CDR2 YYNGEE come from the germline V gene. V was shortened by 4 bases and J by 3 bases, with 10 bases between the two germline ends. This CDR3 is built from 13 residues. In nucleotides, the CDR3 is TGTGCCAGCAGCCCAGGACAGCACACTGAAGCTTTCTTT. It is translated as CASSPGQHTEAFF.

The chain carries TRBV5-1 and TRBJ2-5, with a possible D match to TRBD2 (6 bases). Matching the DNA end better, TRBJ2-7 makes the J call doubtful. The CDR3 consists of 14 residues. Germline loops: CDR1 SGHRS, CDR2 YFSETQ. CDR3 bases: TGCGCCAGCAGCCTGGCGGGGAGCTCCTACGAGCAGTACTTC. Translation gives CASSLAGSSYEQYF.

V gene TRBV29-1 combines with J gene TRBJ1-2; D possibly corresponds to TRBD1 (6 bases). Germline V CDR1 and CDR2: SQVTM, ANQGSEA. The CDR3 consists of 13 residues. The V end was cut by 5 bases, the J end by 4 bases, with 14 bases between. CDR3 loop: CSVSQGSFYGYTF. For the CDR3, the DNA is TGCAGCGTTTCACAGGGCTCTTTCTATGGCTACACCTTC.